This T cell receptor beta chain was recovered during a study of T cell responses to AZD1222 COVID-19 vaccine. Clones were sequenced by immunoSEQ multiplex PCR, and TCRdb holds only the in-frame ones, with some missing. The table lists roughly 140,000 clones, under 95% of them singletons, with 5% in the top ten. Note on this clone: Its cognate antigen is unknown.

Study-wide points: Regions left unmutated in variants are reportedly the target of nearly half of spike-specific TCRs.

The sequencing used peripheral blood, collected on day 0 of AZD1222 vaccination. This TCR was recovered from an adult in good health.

CDR3 loop: CSASRGQSNQPQHF. Written as DNA, the CDR3 is TGCAGTGCTAGTCGGGGACAGAGCAATCAGCCCCAGCATTTT. This chain links TRBV20-1 with TRBJ1-5; 7 bases map to TRBD1. Germline CDR1 is DFQATT and CDR2 is SNEGSKA (reference sequence). The CDR3 covers 14 residues. With V trimmed by 3 bases and J by 1 base, 3 bases remained unmatched.